This TCR beta chain was sequenced during a study of blood T cells in healthy people across ages. General study findings and limits: Nothing was known about donor CMV status, and this possibly confounded expanded clonotype changes.

V trimming: 1 base; J trimming: 6 bases; junction bases outside the gene matches: 3. CDR3 size: 13 residues. Germline assignment: CDR1 MNHNS and CDR2 SASEGT. The second PCR ran about 7 to 12 cycles with a sample-barcoded 5' primer and J-beta primers. There were at least 3 million CDR3-containing paired-end reads obtained from each sample. TCRdb itself ran the 5' RACE reads through MiXCR, one entry per CDR3 protein. The sample has about a million distinct CDR3 sequences; around 46% are singletons. For this clonotype: Its specificity is not known.

This TCR derives from a man aged 30 to 45 in good health. The J gene is TRBJ2-7, the V gene TRBV6-1; 7 bases line up with TRBD2. Source material: blood. The CDR3, as DNA: TGTGCCAGCAGTGAAGGGGGGGGGTTCGAGCAGTACTTC. This codes for CASSEGGGFEQYF.